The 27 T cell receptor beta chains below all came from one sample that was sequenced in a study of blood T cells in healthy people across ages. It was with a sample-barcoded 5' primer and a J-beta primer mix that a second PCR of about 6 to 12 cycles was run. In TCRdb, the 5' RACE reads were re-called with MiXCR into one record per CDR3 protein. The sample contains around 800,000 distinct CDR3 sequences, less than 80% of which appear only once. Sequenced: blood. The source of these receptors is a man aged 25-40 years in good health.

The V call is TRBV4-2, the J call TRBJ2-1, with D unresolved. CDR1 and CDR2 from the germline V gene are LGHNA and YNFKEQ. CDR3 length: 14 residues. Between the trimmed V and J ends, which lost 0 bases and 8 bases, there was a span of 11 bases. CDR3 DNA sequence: TGTGCCAGCAGCCAAGATGAGAAGTTCGATGAGCAGTTCTTC. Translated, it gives CASSQDEKFDEQFF.

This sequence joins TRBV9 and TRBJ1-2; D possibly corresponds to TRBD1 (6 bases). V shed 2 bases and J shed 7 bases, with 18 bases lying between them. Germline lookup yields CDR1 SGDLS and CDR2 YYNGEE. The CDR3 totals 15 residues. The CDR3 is CASSVQSGDVGGYTF. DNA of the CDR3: TGTGCCAGCAGCGTTCAGTCAGGGGATGTCGGTGGCTACACCTTC.

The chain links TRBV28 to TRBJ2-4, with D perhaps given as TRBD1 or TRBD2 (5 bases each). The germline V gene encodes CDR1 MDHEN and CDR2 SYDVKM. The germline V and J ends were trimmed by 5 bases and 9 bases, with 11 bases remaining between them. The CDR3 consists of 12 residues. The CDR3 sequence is CASSLGVGIQYF. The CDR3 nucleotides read TGTGCCAGCAGTCTGGGGGTCGGCATTCAGTACTTC.

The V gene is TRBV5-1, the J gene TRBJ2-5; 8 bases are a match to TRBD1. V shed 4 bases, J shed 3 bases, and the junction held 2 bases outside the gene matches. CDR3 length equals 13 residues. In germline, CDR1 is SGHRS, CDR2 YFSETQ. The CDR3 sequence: CASSMTGEETQYF. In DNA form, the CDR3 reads TGCGCCAGCAGCATGACAGGGGAAGAGACCCAGTACTTC.

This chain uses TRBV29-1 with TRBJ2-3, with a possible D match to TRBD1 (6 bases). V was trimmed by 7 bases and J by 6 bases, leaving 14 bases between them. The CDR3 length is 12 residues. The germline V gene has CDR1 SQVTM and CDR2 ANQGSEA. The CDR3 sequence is CSANREQDTQYF. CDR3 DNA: TGCAGCGCCAACAGGGAGCAGGATACGCAGTATTTT.

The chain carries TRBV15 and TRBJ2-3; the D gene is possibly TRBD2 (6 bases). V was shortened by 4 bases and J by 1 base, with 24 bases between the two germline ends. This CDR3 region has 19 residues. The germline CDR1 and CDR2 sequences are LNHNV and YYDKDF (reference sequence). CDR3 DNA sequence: TGTGCCACCAGCACGACCCCGAGTGAAGGGAGGCCCGGCACAGATACGCAGTATTTT. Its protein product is CATSTTPSEGRPGTDTQYF.

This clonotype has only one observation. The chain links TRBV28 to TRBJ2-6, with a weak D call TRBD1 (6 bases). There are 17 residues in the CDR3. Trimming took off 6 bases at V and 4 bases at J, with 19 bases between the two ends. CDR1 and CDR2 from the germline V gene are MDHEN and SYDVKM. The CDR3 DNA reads TGTGCCAGCAGCAAGACAGGACTTACTCTGGGGGCCAACGTCCTGACTTTC. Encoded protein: CASSKTGLTLGANVLTF.

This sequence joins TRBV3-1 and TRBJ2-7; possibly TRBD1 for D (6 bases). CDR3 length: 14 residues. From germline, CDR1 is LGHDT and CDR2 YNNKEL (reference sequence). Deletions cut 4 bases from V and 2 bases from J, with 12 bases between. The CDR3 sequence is CASSRDTITYEQYF. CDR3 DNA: TGTGCCAGCAGCCGGGACACAATAACCTACGAGCAGTACTTC.

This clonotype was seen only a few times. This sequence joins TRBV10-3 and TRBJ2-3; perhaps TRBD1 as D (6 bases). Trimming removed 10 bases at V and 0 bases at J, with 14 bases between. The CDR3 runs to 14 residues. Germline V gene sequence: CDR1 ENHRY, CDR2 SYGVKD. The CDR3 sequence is CASSRDTSTDTQYF. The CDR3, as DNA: TGTGCCAGCTCCCGGGACACTAGCACAGATACGCAGTATTTT.

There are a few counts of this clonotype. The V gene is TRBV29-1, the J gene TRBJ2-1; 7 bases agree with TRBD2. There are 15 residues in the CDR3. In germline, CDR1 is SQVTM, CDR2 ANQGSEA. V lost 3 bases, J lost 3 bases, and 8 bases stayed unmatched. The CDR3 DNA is TGCAGCGTTGACGGCGGGGGACTACACTACAATGAGCAGTTCTTC. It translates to CSVDGGGLHYNEQFF.

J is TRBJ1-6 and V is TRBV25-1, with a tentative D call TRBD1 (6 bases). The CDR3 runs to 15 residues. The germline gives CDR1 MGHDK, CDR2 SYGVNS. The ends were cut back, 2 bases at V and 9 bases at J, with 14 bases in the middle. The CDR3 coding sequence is TGTGCCAGCAGTGAAGATGGGGGGCCGGGTTCACCCCTCCACTTT. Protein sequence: CASSEDGGPGSPLHF.

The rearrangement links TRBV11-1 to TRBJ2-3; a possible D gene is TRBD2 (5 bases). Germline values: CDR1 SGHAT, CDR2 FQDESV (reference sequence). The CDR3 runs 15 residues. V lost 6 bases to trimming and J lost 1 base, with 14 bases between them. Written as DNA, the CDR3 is TGTGCCAGCAGAGATGCGCGGGCTCGCACAGATACGCAGTATTTT. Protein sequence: CASRDARARTDTQYF.

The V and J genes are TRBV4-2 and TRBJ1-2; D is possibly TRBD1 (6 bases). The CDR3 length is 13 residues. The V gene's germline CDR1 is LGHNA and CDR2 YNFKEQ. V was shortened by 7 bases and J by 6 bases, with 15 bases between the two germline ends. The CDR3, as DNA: TGTGCCAGCACCCTCCTCCCAGGGGATGGCTACACCTTC. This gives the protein CASTLLPGDGYTF.

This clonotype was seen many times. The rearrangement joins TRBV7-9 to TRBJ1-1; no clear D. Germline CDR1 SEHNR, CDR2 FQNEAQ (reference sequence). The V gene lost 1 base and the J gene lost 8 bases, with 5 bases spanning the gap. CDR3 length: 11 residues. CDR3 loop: CASSLVGEAFF. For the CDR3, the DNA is TGTGCCAGCAGCTTAGTCGGGGAAGCTTTCTTT.

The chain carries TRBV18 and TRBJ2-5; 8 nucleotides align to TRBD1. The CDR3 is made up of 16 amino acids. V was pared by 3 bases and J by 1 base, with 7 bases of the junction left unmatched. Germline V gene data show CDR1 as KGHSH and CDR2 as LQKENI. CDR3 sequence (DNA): TGTGCCAGCTCACCCCTCGGCAGGGGGCTCCAAGAGACCCAGTACTTC. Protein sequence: CASSPLGRGLQETQYF.

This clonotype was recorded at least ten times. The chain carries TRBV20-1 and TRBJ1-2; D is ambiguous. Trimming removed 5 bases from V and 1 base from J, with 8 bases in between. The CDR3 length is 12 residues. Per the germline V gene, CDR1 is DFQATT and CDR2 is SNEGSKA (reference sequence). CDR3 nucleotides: TGCAGTGCTTCTAGTCTTAACTATGGCTACACCTTC. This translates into CSASSLNYGYTF.

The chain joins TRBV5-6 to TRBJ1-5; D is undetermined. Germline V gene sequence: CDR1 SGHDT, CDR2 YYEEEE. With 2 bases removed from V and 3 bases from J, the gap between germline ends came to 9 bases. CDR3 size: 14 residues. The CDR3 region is CASSLERNNQPQHF. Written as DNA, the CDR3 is TGTGCCAGCAGCTTAGAACGGAACAATCAGCCCCAGCATTTT.

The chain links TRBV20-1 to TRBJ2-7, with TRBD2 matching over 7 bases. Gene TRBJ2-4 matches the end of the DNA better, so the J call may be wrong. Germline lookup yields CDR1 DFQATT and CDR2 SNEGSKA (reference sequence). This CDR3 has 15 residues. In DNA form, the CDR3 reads TGCAGTGCCTCACAGCGGGGCGGGGGCAAAAACATTCAGTACTTC. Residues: CSASQRGGGKNIQYF.

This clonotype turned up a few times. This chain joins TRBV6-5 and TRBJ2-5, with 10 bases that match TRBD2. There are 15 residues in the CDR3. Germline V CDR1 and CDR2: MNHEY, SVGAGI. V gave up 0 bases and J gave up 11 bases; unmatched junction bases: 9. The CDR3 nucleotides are TGTGCCAGCAGTTACTCGAAACTAGCGGGGTGTGAGCAGTACTTC. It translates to CASSYSKLAGCEQYF.

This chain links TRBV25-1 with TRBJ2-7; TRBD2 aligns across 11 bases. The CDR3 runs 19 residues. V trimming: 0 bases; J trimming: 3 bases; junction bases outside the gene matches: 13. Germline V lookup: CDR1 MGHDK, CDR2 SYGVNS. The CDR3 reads CASSEYRWVLAGECYEQYF. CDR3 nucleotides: TGTGCCAGCAGTGAATATAGGTGGGTACTAGCGGGAGAATGCTACGAGCAGTACTTC.

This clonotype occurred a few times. CDR3 sequence (DNA): TGTGCCAGCAGCTTAGGGTCAGGGGGGCGGGTGAATGAGCAGTTCTTC. It translates to CASSLGSGGRVNEQFF. V gene TRBV11-1 combines with J gene TRBJ2-1; perhaps TRBD1 as D (7 bases). This CDR3 is 16 amino acids long. V lost 1 base and J lost 7, with 17 bases in between. Germline V lookup: CDR1 SGHAT, CDR2 FQDESV (reference sequence).

This CDR3 reads CSARSDTNYGYTF. The CDR3 nucleotides read TGCAGTGCTAGGAGCGACACGAACTATGGCTACACCTTC. This sequence joins TRBV20-1 and TRBJ1-2; no firm D call. The germline CDR1 and CDR2 sequences are DFQATT and SNEGSKA (reference sequence). Trimming left V 3 bases short and J 2 bases short, with 10 bases between. The CDR3 contains 13 residues.

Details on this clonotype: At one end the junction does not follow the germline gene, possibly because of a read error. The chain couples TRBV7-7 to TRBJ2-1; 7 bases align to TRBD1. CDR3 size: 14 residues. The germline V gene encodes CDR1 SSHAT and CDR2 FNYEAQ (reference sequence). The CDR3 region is CASSRQGVVNEQFF. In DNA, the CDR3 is TGTGCTAGCAGCCGACAGGGAGTTGTCAATGAGCAGTTCTTC.

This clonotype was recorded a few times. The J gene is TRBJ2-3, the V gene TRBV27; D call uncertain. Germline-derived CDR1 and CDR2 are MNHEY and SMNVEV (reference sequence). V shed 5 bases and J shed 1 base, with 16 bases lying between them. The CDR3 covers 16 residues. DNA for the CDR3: TGTGCCAGCAGTGAGCTGGTATTTCGGGGCACAGATACGCAGTATTTT. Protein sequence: CASSELVFRGTDTQYF.

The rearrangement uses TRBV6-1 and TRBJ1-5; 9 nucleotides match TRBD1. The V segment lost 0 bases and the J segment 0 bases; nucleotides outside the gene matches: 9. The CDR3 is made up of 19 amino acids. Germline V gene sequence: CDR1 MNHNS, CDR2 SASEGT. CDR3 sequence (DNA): TGTGCCAGCAGTGAAGCGCAGGGGACAGGGCCTCATAGCAATCAGCCCCAGCATTTT. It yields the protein CASSEAQGTGPHSNQPQHF.

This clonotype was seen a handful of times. CDR3 sequence: CASSQTPGQNLIGANVLTF. As DNA, the CDR3 is TGCGCCAGCAGCCAGACCCCGGGACAGAACCTAATTGGGGCCAACGTCCTGACTTTC. This sequence joins TRBV4-1 and TRBJ2-6, with TRBD1 matching 7 bases. Looked up from germline, CDR1 is MGHRA and CDR2 is YSYEKL. The CDR3 has 19 residues. V lost 3 bases, J lost 3 bases, and 14 bases stayed unmatched.

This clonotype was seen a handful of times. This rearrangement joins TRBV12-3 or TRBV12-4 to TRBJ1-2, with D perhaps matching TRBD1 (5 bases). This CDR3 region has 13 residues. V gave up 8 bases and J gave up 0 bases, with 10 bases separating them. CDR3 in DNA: TGTGCCAGCCATTCAGGGACTAACTATGGCTACACCTTC. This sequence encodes CASHSGTNYGYTF.